These T cell receptor beta chains were read from a single sample in a study of metastatic and nonmetastatic thyroid tumors. Through MiXCR, TCRdb re-clonotyped the PCR reads. Of fewer than 15,000 clones in the sample, over 9.5% were seen once. Sequenced: blood. These receptors originate from a female donor with papillary thyroid cancer or a benign thyroid nodule (not recorded which). Some clones in this sample may be carry-over from other donors' samples. Both conserved end residues are part of each CDR3. A D gene is named only where the DNA matches it firmly. Size is stated for part of the rows, as once, few or many counts, or as a class when the clone is expanded.

j_gene: TRBJ1-4
d_gene: TRBD1
abundance: many
v_gene: TRBV20-1
CDR3aa: CSATQGGALNEKLFF
CDR3nt: TGCAGTGCTACTCAGGGGGGAGCGCTGAATGAAAAACTGTTTTTT

j_gene: TRBJ1-1
d_gene: NA
abundance: many
v_gene: TRBV10-1
CDR3aa: CASSEDGNTEAFF
CDR3nt: TGCGCCAGCAGTGAGGACGGGAACACTGAAGCTTTCTTT

j_gene: TRBJ1-4
d_gene: NA
abundance: few
v_gene: TRBV28
CDR3aa: CAIAAWGTTSEKLLF
CDR3nt: TGTGCCATCGCGGCCTGGGGGACAACTAGTGAAAAACTGCTTTTT

j_gene: TRBJ2-5
d_gene: NA
abundance: NA
v_gene: TRBV12-5
CDR3aa: CASGRGAQQQTQYF
CDR3nt: TGTGCTAGTGGTCGGGGGGCCCAGCAACAGACCCAGTACTTC

j_gene: TRBJ2-3
d_gene: TRBD2
abundance: many
v_gene: TRBV20-1
CDR3aa: CSASLTSGGADTQYF
CDR3nt: TGCAGTGCTAGCCTCACTAGCGGGGGGGCAGATACGCAGTATTTT

j_gene: TRBJ2-2
d_gene: NA
abundance: many
v_gene: TRBV5-1
CDR3aa: CASSVDGYGELFF
CDR3nt: TGCGCCAGCAGCGTGGACGGATACGGGGAGCTGTTTTTT

j_gene: TRBJ2-2
d_gene: TRBD2
abundance: many
v_gene: TRBV3-1
CDR3aa: CASSPLAGGPTEELFF
CDR3nt: TGTGCCAGCAGCCCACTAGCGGGGGGGCCTACCGAGGAGCTGTTTTTT

j_gene: TRBJ2-7
d_gene: TRBD2
abundance: many
v_gene: TRBV29-1
CDR3aa: CSVGLAGAGEQYF
CDR3nt: TGCAGCGTGGGACTAGCGGGAGCTGGCGAGCAGTACTTC

j_gene: TRBJ2-5
d_gene: NA
abundance: many
v_gene: TRBV3-1
CDR3aa: CASSQYGQGAAQYF
CDR3nt: TGTGCCAGCAGCCAATATGGGCAGGGAGCGGCCCAGTACTTC

j_gene: TRBJ2-7
d_gene: NA
abundance: NA
v_gene: TRBV6-5
CDR3aa: CASSLGGNYEQYF
CDR3nt: TGTGCCAGCAGTTTAGGAGGGAACTACGAGCAGTACTTC

j_gene: TRBJ2-1
d_gene: NA
abundance: NA
v_gene: TRBV11-3
CDR3aa: CASSFGVGDEQFF
CDR3nt: TGTGCCAGCAGCTTCGGGGTCGGGGATGAGCAGTTCTTC

j_gene: TRBJ2-5
d_gene: NA
abundance: medium-sized
v_gene: TRBV12-3/TRBV12-4
CDR3aa: CASSLQETQYF
CDR3nt: TGTGCCAGCAGTCTCCAAGAGACCCAGTACTTC

j_gene: TRBJ1-5
d_gene: TRBD1
abundance: few
v_gene: TRBV6-5
CDR3aa: CASSSDRAGNQPQHF
CDR3nt: TGTGCCAGCAGTTCCGACAGGGCAGGCAATCAGCCCCAGCATTTT

j_gene: TRBJ2-7
d_gene: NA
abundance: medium-sized
v_gene: TRBV20-1
CDR3aa: CSARVPGGAYEQYF
CDR3nt: TGCAGTGCTAGAGTGCCAGGAGGCGCCTACGAGCAGTACTTC

j_gene: TRBJ1-4
d_gene: NA
abundance: many
v_gene: TRBV7-8
CDR3aa: CASSPTQGHEKLFF
CDR3nt: TGTGCCAGCAGCCCCACACAGGGCCATGAAAAACTGTTTTTT

j_gene: TRBJ2-3
d_gene: NA
abundance: medium-sized
v_gene: TRBV12-3/TRBV12-4
CDR3aa: CASRAGRAYTDTQYF
CDR3nt: TGTGCCAGCAGGGCTGGGCGAGCTTACACAGATACGCAGTATTTT

j_gene: TRBJ2-2
d_gene: TRBD2
abundance: many
v_gene: TRBV2
CDR3aa: CASSARGGHGELFF
CDR3nt: TGTGCCAGCAGTGCTCGGGGGGGCCACGGGGAGCTGTTTTTT

j_gene: TRBJ1-2
d_gene: NA
abundance: NA
v_gene: TRBV30
CDR3aa: CAWTYPEKLLLDGYTF
CDR3nt: TGTGCCTGGACATACCCGGAGAAGCTTTTATTGGATGGCTACACCTTC

j_gene: TRBJ1-6
d_gene: NA
abundance: few
v_gene: TRBV28
CDR3aa: CASSPFKNNSPLHF
CDR3nt: TGTGCCAGCAGTCCGTTCAAAAATAATTCACCCCTCCACTTT

j_gene: TRBJ2-7
d_gene: TRBD1
abundance: many
v_gene: TRBV20-1
CDR3aa: CSARDSLGGTGYEQYF
CDR3nt: TGCAGTGCTAGAGATTCTCTCGGCGGGACAGGCTACGAGCAGTACTTC

j_gene: TRBJ2-1
d_gene: NA
abundance: many
v_gene: TRBV11-3
CDR3aa: CASSLVGGTNEQFF
CDR3nt: TGTGCCAGCAGCTTAGTTGGCGGGACCAATGAGCAGTTCTTC

j_gene: TRBJ2-5
d_gene: NA
abundance: many
v_gene: TRBV4-2
CDR3aa: CASSQVEGGWETQYF
CDR3nt: TGTGCCAGCAGCCAAGTTGAGGGGGGATGGGAGACCCAGTACTTC

j_gene: TRBJ2-7
d_gene: NA
abundance: many
v_gene: TRBV11-2
CDR3aa: CASSVRQVTYEQYF
CDR3nt: TGTGCCAGCAGCGTACGACAGGTAACCTACGAGCAGTACTTC

j_gene: TRBJ2-7
d_gene: NA
abundance: medium-sized
v_gene: TRBV6-1
CDR3aa: CASSGGTLTYEQYF
CDR3nt: TGTGCCAGCAGTGGGGGGACATTGACCTACGAGCAGTACTTC

j_gene: TRBJ2-1
d_gene: TRBD2
abundance: many
v_gene: TRBV29-1
CDR3aa: CSVPKGGRYNEQFF
CDR3nt: TGCAGCGTACCCAAGGGCGGGAGATACAATGAGCAGTTCTTC

j_gene: TRBJ1-3
d_gene: TRBD1
abundance: medium-sized
v_gene: TRBV6-1
CDR3aa: CASSERDRVAGNTIYF
CDR3nt: TGTGCCAGCAGTGAAAGGGACAGAGTAGCTGGAAACACCATATATTTT

j_gene: TRBJ1-2
d_gene: NA
abundance: medium-sized
v_gene: TRBV12-3/TRBV12-4
CDR3aa: CASGSVTYGYTF
CDR3nt: TGTGCCAGCGGATCGGTGACCTATGGCTACACCTTC

j_gene: TRBJ1-2
d_gene: NA
abundance: few
v_gene: TRBV6-4
CDR3aa: CASSDRGNGYTF
CDR3nt: TGTGCCAGCAGTGACAGGGGTAATGGCTACACCTTC

j_gene: TRBJ2-7
d_gene: TRBD2
abundance: many
v_gene: TRBV4-2
CDR3aa: CASSQEGGGSSYEQYF
CDR3nt: TGTGCCAGCAGCCAAGAGGGGGGGGGTTCCTCCTACGAGCAGTACTTC

j_gene: TRBJ2-7
d_gene: NA
abundance: few
v_gene: TRBV6-1
CDR3aa: CASSVFDGGPSYEQYF
CDR3nt: TGTGCCAGCAGTGTCTTCGACGGCGGTCCCTCCTACGAGCAGTACTTC

j_gene: TRBJ2-7
d_gene: TRBD2
abundance: many
v_gene: TRBV7-9
CDR3aa: CASSFRAGGGSSYEQYF
CDR3nt: TGTGCCAGCAGCTTTCGGGCCGGCGGGGGGAGCTCCTACGAGCAGTACTTC

j_gene: TRBJ1-5
d_gene: NA
abundance: few
v_gene: TRBV6-1
CDR3aa: CASSEWGGEGNQPQHF
CDR3nt: TGTGCCAGCAGTGAATGGGGGGGCGAGGGCAATCAGCCCCAGCATTTT

j_gene: TRBJ2-7
d_gene: NA
abundance: medium-sized
v_gene: TRBV12-3/TRBV12-4
CDR3aa: CASRGSTYEQYF
CDR3nt: TGTGCCAGCAGGGGCTCTACCTACGAGCAGTACTTC

j_gene: TRBJ2-4
d_gene: TRBD2
abundance: many
v_gene: TRBV7-3
CDR3aa: CASSLRTSGKNIQYF
CDR3nt: TGTGCCAGCAGCTTAAGGACTAGCGGGAAAAACATTCAGTACTTC

j_gene: TRBJ1-5
d_gene: NA
abundance: many
v_gene: TRBV20-1
CDR3aa: CSSGRLWLTAVVSNQPQHF
CDR3nt: TGCAGTTCCGGCCGCCTTTGGCTTACTGCGGTGGTGAGCAATCAGCCCCAGCATTTT

j_gene: TRBJ2-1
d_gene: TRBD1
abundance: many
v_gene: TRBV18
CDR3aa: CASSPQDREIPNEQFF
CDR3nt: TGTGCCAGCTCACCACAAGACAGGGAGATCCCCAATGAGCAGTTCTTC

j_gene: TRBJ2-7
d_gene: TRBD1
abundance: many
v_gene: TRBV10-3
CDR3aa: CAISGFTGDHEQYF
CDR3nt: TGTGCCATCAGCGGGTTTACAGGGGACCACGAGCAGTACTTC

j_gene: TRBJ1-6
d_gene: TRBD1
abundance: many
v_gene: TRBV5-8
CDR3aa: CASSLTGGTASPLHF
CDR3nt: TGTGCCAGCAGCTTGACAGGGGGAACTGCTTCACCCCTCCACTTT

j_gene: TRBJ2-7
d_gene: TRBD1
abundance: many
v_gene: TRBV7-9
CDR3aa: CASSPLDRGQVEQYF
CDR3nt: TGTGCCAGCAGCCCATTGGACAGGGGGCAAGTCGAGCAGTACTTC

j_gene: TRBJ2-7
d_gene: NA
abundance: medium-sized
v_gene: TRBV6-1
CDR3aa: CASSGSPDRIYEQYF
CDR3nt: TGTGCCAGCAGTGGCTCCCCGGACAGAATCTACGAGCAGTACTTC

j_gene: TRBJ2-1
d_gene: NA
abundance: medium-sized
v_gene: TRBV27
CDR3aa: CASSPYPSNDEQFF
CDR3nt: TGTGCCAGCAGCCCGTACCCGTCGAACGATGAGCAGTTCTTC

j_gene: TRBJ2-2
d_gene: NA
abundance: NA
v_gene: TRBV30
CDR3aa: CAWSLTDEAGELFF
CDR3nt: TGTGCCTGGAGTTTAACAGACGAGGCCGGGGAGCTGTTTTTT

j_gene: TRBJ1-2
d_gene: TRBD1
abundance: medium-sized
v_gene: TRBV6-1
CDR3aa: CATTNDRGRAYGYTF
CDR3nt: TGTGCCACCACCAATGACAGGGGGCGCGCCTATGGCTACACCTTC

j_gene: TRBJ1-2
d_gene: NA
abundance: many
v_gene: TRBV19
CDR3aa: CATEPPSQGPSYGYTF
CDR3nt: TGTGCCACCGAACCTCCCTCACAGGGCCCGTCCTATGGCTACACCTTC

j_gene: TRBJ2-1
d_gene: NA
abundance: medium-sized
v_gene: TRBV12-3/TRBV12-4
CDR3aa: CASSLFALTSDYNEQFF
CDR3nt: TGTGCCAGCAGTTTATTTGCCCTGACCTCAGATTACAATGAGCAGTTCTTC

j_gene: TRBJ2-5
d_gene: NA
abundance: many
v_gene: TRBV14
CDR3aa: CASSPRRIRETQYF
CDR3nt: TGTGCCAGCAGCCCCCGACGGATTCGAGAGACCCAGTACTTC

j_gene: TRBJ2-1
d_gene: TRBD2
abundance: many
v_gene: TRBV3-1
CDR3aa: CASSQDRTSGGDEQFF
CDR3nt: TGTGCCAGCAGCCAAGATAGGACTAGCGGGGGGGATGAGCAGTTCTTC